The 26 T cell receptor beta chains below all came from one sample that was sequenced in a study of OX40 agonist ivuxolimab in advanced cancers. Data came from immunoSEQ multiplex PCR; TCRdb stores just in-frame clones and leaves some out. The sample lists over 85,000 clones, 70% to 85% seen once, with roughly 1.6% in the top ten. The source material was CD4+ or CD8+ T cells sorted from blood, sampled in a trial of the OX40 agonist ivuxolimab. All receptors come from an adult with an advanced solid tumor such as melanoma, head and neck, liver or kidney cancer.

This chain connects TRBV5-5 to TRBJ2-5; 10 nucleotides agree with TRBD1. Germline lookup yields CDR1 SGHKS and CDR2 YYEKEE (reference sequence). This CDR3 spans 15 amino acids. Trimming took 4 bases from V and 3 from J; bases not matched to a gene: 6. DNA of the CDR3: TGTGCCAGCAGCAGGACCGGGACAGGGGAAGAGACCCAGTACTTC. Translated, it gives CASSRTGTGEETQYF.

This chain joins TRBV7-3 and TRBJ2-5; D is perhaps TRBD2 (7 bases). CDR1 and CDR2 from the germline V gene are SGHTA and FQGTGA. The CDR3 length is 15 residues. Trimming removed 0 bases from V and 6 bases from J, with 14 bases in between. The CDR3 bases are TGTGCCAGCAGCTTAACGGGGGGGCCGGAGAAGACCCAGTACTTC. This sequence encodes CASSLTGGPEKTQYF. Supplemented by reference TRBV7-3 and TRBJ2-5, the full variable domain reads GAGVSQTPSNKVTEKGKYVELRCDPISGHTALYWYRQSLGQGPEFLIYFQGTGAADDSGLPNDRFFAVRPEGSVSTLKIQRTERGDSAVYLCASSLTGGPEKTQYFGPGTRLLVL.

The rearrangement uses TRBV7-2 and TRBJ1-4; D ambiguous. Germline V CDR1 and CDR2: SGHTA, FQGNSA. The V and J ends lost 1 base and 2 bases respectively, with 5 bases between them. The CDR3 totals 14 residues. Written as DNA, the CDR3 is TGTGCCAGCAGCTTAGGGCCTACTAATGAAAAACTGTTTTTT. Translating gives CASSLGPTNEKLFF.

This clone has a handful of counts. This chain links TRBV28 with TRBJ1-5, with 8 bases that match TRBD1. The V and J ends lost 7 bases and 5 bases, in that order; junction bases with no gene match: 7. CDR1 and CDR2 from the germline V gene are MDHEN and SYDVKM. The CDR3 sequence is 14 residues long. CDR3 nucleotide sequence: TGTGCCAGCAATACAGGGGGAGGGTATCAGCCCCAGCATTTT. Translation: CASNTGGGYQPQHF. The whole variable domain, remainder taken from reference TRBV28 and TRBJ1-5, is DVKVTQSSRYLVKRTGEKVFLECVQDMDHENMFWYRQDPGLGLRLIYFSYDVKMKEKGDIPEGYSVSREKKERFSLILESASTNQTSMYLCASNTGGGYQPQHFGDGTRLSIL.

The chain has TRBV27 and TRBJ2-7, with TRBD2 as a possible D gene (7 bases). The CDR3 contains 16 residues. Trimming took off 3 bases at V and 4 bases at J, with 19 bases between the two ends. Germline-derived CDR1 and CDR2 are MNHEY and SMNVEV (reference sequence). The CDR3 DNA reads TGTGCCAGCAGTTTTCGGGGGGCGTCGGGTACTTACGAGCAGTACTTC. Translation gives CASSFRGASGTYEQYF.

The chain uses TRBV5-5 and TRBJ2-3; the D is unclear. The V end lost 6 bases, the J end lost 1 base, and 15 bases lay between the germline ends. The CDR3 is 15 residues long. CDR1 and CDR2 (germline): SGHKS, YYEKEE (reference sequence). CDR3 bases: TGTGCCAGCACCTCCGTAGGGCCTCGCACAGATACGCAGTATTTT. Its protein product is CASTSVGPRTDTQYF.

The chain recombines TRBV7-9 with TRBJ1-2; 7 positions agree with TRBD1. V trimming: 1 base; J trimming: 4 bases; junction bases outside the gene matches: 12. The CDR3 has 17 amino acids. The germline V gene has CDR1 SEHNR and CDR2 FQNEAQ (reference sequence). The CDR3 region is CASSLGLSQGGFYGYTF. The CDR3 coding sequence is TGTGCCAGCAGCTTAGGTCTTTCCCAGGGGGGGTTCTATGGCTACACCTTC.

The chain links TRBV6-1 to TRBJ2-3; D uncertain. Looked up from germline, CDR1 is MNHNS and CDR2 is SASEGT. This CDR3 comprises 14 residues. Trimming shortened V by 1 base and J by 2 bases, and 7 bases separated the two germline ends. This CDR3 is CASSEGGLTDTQYF. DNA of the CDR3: TGTGCCAGCAGTGAAGGCGGCCTCACAGATACGCAGTATTTT.

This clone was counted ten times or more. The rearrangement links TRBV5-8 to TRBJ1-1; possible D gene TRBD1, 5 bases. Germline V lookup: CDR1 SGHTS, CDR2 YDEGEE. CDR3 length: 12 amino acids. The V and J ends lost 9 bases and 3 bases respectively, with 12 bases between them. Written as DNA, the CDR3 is TGTGCCATCCGGGTAGGGGACACTGAAGCTTTCTTT. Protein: CAIRVGDTEAFF.

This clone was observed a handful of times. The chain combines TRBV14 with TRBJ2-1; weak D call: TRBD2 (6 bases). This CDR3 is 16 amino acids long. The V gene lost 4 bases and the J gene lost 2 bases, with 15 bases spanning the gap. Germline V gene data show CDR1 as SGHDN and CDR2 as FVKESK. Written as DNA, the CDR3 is TGTGCCAGCAGCCCGGGACTCCCGACAACCTACAATGAGCAGTTCTTC. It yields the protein CASSPGLPTTYNEQFF.

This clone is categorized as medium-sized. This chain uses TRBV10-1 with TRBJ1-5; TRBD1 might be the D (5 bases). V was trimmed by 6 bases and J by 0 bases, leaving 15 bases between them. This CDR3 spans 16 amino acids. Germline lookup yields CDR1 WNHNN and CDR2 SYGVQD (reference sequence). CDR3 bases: TGCGCCAGCAGGTCAGCCGGACATTATAGCAATCAGCCCCAGCATTTT. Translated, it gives CASRSAGHYSNQPQHF.

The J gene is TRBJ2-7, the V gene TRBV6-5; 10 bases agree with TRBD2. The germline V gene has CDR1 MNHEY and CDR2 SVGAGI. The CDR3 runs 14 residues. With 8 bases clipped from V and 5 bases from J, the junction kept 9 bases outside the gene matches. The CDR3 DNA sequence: TGTGCCAGCCTCCCTAGCGGGAGAAGTCACGAGCAGTACTTC. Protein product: CASLPSGRSHEQYF.

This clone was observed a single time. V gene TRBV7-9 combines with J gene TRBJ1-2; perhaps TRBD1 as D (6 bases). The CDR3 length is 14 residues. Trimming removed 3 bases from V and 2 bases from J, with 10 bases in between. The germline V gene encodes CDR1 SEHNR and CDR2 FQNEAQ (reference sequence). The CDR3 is CASSFRGSNYGYTF. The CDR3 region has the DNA TGTGCCAGCAGCTTCAGGGGCTCCAACTATGGCTACACCTTC.

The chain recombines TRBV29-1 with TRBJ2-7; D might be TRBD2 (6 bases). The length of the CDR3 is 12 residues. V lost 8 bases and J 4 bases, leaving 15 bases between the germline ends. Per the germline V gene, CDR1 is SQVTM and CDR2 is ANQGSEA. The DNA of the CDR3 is TGCAGCTTCCGGGACTCCCCTTACGAGCAGTACTTC. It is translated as CSFRDSPYEQYF.

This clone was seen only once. CDR3 sequence (DNA): TGTGCCAGCAGGCCGACAGGGGTGCCGAACACTGAAGCTTTCTTT. The encoded protein is CASRPTGVPNTEAFF. The genes are TRBV28 and TRBJ1-1; TRBD1 matches 8 bases. Per germline, CDR1 MDHEN and CDR2 SYDVKM. Trimming cost V 6 bases and J 1 base; bases outside gene matches: 7. The CDR3 loop spans 15 amino acids.

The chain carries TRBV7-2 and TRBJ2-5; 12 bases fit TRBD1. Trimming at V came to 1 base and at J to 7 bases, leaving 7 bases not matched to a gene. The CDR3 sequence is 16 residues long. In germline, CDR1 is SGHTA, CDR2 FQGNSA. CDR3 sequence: CASSLGGTGGLGTQYF. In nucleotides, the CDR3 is TGTGCCAGCAGCTTAGGGGGGACAGGGGGCTTAGGGACCCAGTACTTC.

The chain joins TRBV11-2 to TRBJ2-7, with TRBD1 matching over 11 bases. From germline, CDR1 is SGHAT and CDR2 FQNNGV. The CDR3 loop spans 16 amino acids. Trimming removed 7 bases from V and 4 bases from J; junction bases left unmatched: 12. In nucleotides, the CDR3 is TGTGCCAGCACCCACCTGTCCGGGACAGGGGGATACGAGCAGTACTTC. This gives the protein CASTHLSGTGGYEQYF.

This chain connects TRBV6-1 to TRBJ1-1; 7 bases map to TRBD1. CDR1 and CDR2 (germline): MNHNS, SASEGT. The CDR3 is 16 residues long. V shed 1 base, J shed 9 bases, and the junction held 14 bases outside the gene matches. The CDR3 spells CASSEGMTGIISKAFF. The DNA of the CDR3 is TGTGCCAGCAGTGAAGGAATGACAGGGATAATCAGTAAAGCTTTCTTT.

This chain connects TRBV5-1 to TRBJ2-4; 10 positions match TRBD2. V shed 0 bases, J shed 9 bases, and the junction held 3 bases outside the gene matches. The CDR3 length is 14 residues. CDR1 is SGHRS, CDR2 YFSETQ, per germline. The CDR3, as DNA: TGCGCCAGCAGCTTGGATGTAGCGGGAGGCATTCAGTACTTC. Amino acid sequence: CASSLDVAGGIQYF.

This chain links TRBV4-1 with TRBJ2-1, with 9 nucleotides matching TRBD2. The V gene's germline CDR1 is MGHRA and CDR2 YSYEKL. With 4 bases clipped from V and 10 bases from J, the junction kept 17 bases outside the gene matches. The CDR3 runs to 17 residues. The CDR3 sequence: CASSPSPFSGGGGEQFF. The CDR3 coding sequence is TGCGCCAGCAGCCCAAGCCCCTTTAGCGGGGGCGGGGGGGAGCAGTTCTTC.

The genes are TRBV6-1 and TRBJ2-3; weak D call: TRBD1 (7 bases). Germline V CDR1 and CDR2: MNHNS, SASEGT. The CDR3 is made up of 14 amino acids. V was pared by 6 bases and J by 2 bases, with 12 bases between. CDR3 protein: CASRTRGDTDTQYF. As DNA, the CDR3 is TGTGCCAGCAGGACCAGGGGGGACACAGATACGCAGTATTTT.

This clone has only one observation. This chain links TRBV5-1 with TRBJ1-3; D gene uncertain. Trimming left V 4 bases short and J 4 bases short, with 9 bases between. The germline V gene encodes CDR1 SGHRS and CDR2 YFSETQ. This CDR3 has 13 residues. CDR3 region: CASSTYSGNTIYF. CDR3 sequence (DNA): TGCGCCAGCAGCACATATTCCGGAAACACCATATATTTT.

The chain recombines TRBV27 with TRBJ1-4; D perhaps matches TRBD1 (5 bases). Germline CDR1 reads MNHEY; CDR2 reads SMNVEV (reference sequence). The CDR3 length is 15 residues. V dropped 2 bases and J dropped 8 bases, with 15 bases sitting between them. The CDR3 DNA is TGTGCCAGCAGTTTAAGGGACCCGGGGAGGGAAAAACTGTTTTTT. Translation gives CASSLRDPGREKLFF.

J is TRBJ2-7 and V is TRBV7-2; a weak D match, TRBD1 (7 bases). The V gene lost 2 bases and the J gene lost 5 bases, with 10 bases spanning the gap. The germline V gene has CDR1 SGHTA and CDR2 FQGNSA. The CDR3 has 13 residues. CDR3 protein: CASSLRRGDEQYF. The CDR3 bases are TGTGCCAGCAGCTTACGCAGGGGGGACGAGCAGTACTTC. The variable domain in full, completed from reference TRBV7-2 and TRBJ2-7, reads GAGVSQSPSNKVTEKGKDVELRCDPISGHTALYWYRQSLGQGLEFLIYFQGNSAPDKSGLPSDRFSAERTGGSVSTLTIQRTQQEDSAVYLCASSLRRGDEQYFGPGTRLTVT.

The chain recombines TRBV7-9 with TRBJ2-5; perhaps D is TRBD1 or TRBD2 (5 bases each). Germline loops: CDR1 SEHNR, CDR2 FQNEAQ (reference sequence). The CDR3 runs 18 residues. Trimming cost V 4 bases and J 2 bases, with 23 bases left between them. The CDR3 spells CASSYPNRIGASQETQYF. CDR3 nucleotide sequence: TGTGCCAGCAGCTATCCCAATCGGATCGGGGCCTCTCAAGAGACCCAGTACTTC. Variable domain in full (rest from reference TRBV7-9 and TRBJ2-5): DTGVSQNPRHKITKRGQNVTFRCDPISEHNRLYWYRQTLGQGPEFLTYFQNEAQLEKSRLLSDRFSAERPKGSFSTLEIQRTEQGDSAMYLCASSYPNRIGASQETQYFGPGTRLLVL.

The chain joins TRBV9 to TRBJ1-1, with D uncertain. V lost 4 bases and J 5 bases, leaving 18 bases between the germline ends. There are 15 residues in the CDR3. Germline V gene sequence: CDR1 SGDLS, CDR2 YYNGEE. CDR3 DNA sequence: TGTGCCAGCAGCCCTACCCCGGGTCCAGGAACTGAAGCTTTCTTT. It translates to CASSPTPGPGTEAFF.